This TCR beta chain came from a study of spatial heterogeneity in lung cancer. Study conclusions and caveats: Among blood samples, ubiquitous expanded tumor TCRs appeared more at resection than at follow-up.

Germline-derived CDR1 and CDR2 are SQVTM and ANQGSEA. This CDR3 is built from 14 residues. Trimming took off 1 base at V and 0 bases at J, with 10 bases between the two ends. Regarding time point: sample taken at primary tumor resection. The input material, whole RNA from tumor, nontumor lung or frozen PBMC, was sequenced unsorted. Every individual TCR cDNA molecule carried its own unique molecular identifier, which allowed correction of PCR and sequencing errors. TCRdb re-called the 5' RACE reads through MiXCR, storing one row per CDR3 protein. The sample contains around 14,000 distinct CDR3 sequences, 10% to 12% of which appear only once. Worth noting for this clonotype: What it binds is unknown.

The clonotype originates from a female donor with early-stage non-small cell lung cancer. Sample: PBMCs, taken at surgery. The chain has TRBV29-1 and TRBJ2-7, with D possibly TRBD1 on 5 matching bases. The CDR3 bases are TGCAGCGTTGAAGGCGTGGACAACTCCTACGAGCAGTACTTC. Its translation: CSVEGVDNSYEQYF.